These 29 T cell receptor beta chains share one sample of origin, sequenced in a study of OX40 agonist ivuxolimab in advanced cancers. Assay used: immunoSEQ multiplex PCR; TCRdb lists only in-frame clones, some missing. This table has just over 60,000 clones, around 90% appearing once. Sequencing was performed on CD4+ or CD8+ T cells sorted from blood, taken in a trial of the OX40 agonist ivuxolimab. The receptors shown here come from an adult with an advanced solid tumor such as melanoma, head and neck, liver or kidney cancer.

The chain joins TRBV29-1 to TRBJ2-1, with 8 positions matching TRBD2. Losses at the gene ends were 6 bases for V and 7 bases for J; bases not matched to a gene: 8. CDR1 is SQVTM, CDR2 ANQGSEA, per germline. This CDR3 has 13 residues. The CDR3 nucleotides read TGCAGCGTCTCTCCGGGACTAGGGAATGAGCAGTTCTTC. Its protein is CSVSPGLGNEQFF.

V is TRBV19 and J is TRBJ2-2; 9 bases map to TRBD1. The CDR3 length is 14 residues. With V trimmed by 9 bases and J by 5 bases, 7 bases remained unmatched. Germline V CDR1 and CDR2: LNHDA, SQIVND (reference sequence). In DNA, the CDR3 is TGTGCCAGCAGAGGACAGGGGAGGACCGGGGAGCTGTTTTTT. This gives the protein CASRGQGRTGELFF.

The chain has TRBV7-9 and TRBJ2-3; D might be TRBD2 (5 bases). The length of the CDR3 is 19 residues. V lost 1 base to trimming and J lost 4 bases, with 24 bases between them. Germline lookup yields CDR1 SEHNR and CDR2 FQNEAQ (reference sequence). The CDR3 DNA is TGTGCCAGCAGCTTAGTATCCGGGAATTCTCTCTACCTAGCAGATACGCAGTATTTT. As protein: CASSLVSGNSLYLADTQYF.

J is TRBJ1-4 and V is TRBV6-1; D call uncertain. The CDR3 has 15 amino acids. Germline assignment: CDR1 MNHNS and CDR2 SASEGT. Trimming pared 2 bases from V and 6 bases from J, leaving 13 bases between. The CDR3 sequence is CASSETGDGYEKLFF. CDR3 in DNA: TGTGCCAGCAGTGAAACGGGTGACGGCTATGAAAAACTGTTTTTT.

This chain joins TRBV6-5 and TRBJ1-5; D gene uncertain. The germline V gene has CDR1 MNHEY and CDR2 SVGAGI. This CDR3 is 15 amino acids long. V was cut by 6 bases and J by 1 base, with 13 bases left in between. CDR3 amino acids: CASSPVGISNQPQHF. The CDR3 bases are TGTGCCAGCAGCCCCGTTGGGATAAGCAATCAGCCCCAGCATTTT.

This chain joins TRBV6-6 and TRBJ2-7; the match to TRBD1 covers 8 bases. The V gene end was trimmed by 5 bases and the J gene end by 4 bases; junction bases not matched to a gene: 13. CDR1 is MNHNY and CDR2 is SVGAGI in the germline V gene (reference sequence). The CDR3 loop spans 16 amino acids. CDR3 sequence reads: CASSGSGTGKGYEQYF. The CDR3 nucleotides read TGTGCCAGCAGTGGCTCCGGGACAGGAAAAGGATACGAGCAGTACTTC.

This chain joins TRBV10-3 and TRBJ2-5; 7 nucleotides match TRBD1. Trimming removed 10 bases from V and 5 bases from J; junction bases left unmatched: 13. CDR3 length equals 14 residues. Germline V gene data show CDR1 as ENHRY and CDR2 as SYGVKD. Written as DNA, the CDR3 is TGTGCCACGAGGGAGAAGGGGGCTTGGGAGACCCAGTACTTC. This translates into CATREKGAWETQYF.

This chain uses TRBV18 with TRBJ2-5; 9 nucleotides align to TRBD1. CDR1 KGHSH and CDR2 LQKENI come from the germline V gene. The CDR3 runs 14 residues. With 6 bases clipped from V and 4 bases from J, the junction kept 6 bases outside the gene matches. The CDR3 nucleotides are TGTGCCAGCTCTGGACAGGGGTTGAGAGAGACCCAGTACTTC. It specifies CASSGQGLRETQYF.

This chain joins TRBV29-1 and TRBJ2-1, with 9 bases aligning to TRBD2. V lost 4 bases and J lost 3; bases outside the gene matches: 10. The CDR3 is 16 amino acids. Germline V gene sequence: CDR1 SQVTM, CDR2 ANQGSEA. The CDR3 here is CSVGAGRTSDYNEQFF. CDR3 in DNA: TGCAGCGTTGGAGCCGGGCGGACTAGCGACTACAATGAGCAGTTCTTC.

V usage is TRBV16 and J usage is TRBJ2-3; D unresolved. Germline V CDR1 and CDR2: KGHSY, FQNENV. The CDR3 is made up of 13 amino acids. Trimming took 4 bases from V and 4 from J, leaving 9 bases between them. In DNA, the CDR3 is TGTGCCAGCAGCCGTGGGCTTGCAGATACGCAGTATTTT. It translates to CASSRGLADTQYF.

The chain joins TRBV6-1 to TRBJ1-2; D might be TRBD1 (5 bases). Trimming took off 8 bases at V and 7 bases at J, with 11 bases between the two ends. The CDR3 covers 11 residues. The germline V gene encodes CDR1 MNHNS and CDR2 SASEGT. CDR3 region: CASHAQGGYTF. Written as DNA, the CDR3 is TGTGCCAGCCACGCCCAGGGTGGCTACACCTTC.

Here the CDR3 DNA reads TGTGCCACCAGCAACGGCGAGGTAGCCAAAAACATTCAGTACTTC. Protein product: CATSNGEVAKNIQYF. J is TRBJ2-4 and V is TRBV15; D remains ambiguous. CDR1 is LNHNV and CDR2 is YYDKDF in the germline V gene (reference sequence). This CDR3 comprises 15 residues. Trimming removed 4 bases at V and 0 bases at J, with 10 bases between.

This rearrangement joins TRBV10-3 to TRBJ2-3; D may match TRBD1 or TRBD2 (5 bases each). CDR3 length: 15 residues. Trimming pared 6 bases from V and 3 bases from J, leaving 16 bases between. Germline assignment: CDR1 ENHRY and CDR2 SYGVKD. CDR3 residues: CAIRGDSALTDTQYF. The DNA for the CDR3 is TGTGCCATCAGGGGAGACAGTGCCCTAACAGATACGCAGTATTTT.

The chain joins TRBV9 to TRBJ2-2, with TRBD2 matching 13 bases. The CDR3 is 16 amino acids. After removal of 5 bases from V and 3 bases from J, the junction contained 4 bases not matched to a gene. Germline V gives CDR1 SGDLS, CDR2 YYNGEE. The CDR3 DNA sequence: TGTGCCAGCAGACCGGGACTAGCGGGGTACACCGGGGAGCTGTTTTTT. Its translation: CASRPGLAGYTGELFF. Full variable domain (outside the CDR3, taken from reference TRBV9 and TRBJ2-2): DSGVTQTPKHLITATGQRVTLRCSPRSGDLSVYWYQQSLDQGLQFLIQYYNGEERAKGNILERFSAQQFPDLHSELNLSSLELGDSALYFCASRPGLAGYTGELFFGEGSRLTVL.

The V and J genes are TRBV19 and TRBJ1-4, with D perhaps matching TRBD1 (5 bases). Germline CDR1 and CDR2: LNHDA and SQIVND (reference sequence). Trimming shortened V by 3 bases and J by 4 bases, and 9 bases separated the two germline ends. The CDR3 totals 14 residues. CDR3 sequence: CASSMGTLNEKLFF. The CDR3 region has the DNA TGTGCCAGTAGTATGGGGACCCTTAATGAAAAACTGTTTTTT. The variable domain in full, completed from reference TRBV19 and TRBJ1-4, reads DGGITQSPKYLFRKEGQNVTLSCEQNLNHDAMYWYRQDPGQGLRLIYYSQIVNDFQKGDIAEGYSVSREKKESFPLTVTSAQKNPTAFYLCASSMGTLNEKLFFGSGTQLSVL.

The chain couples TRBV5-6 to TRBJ2-5; D is perhaps TRBD2 (5 bases). Germline V gives CDR1 SGHDT, CDR2 YYEEEE. The CDR3 has 16 residues. V lost 4 bases to trimming and J lost 0 bases, with 16 bases between them. This chain's CDR3 is CASSSRWLADQETQYF. CDR3 nucleotides: TGTGCCAGCAGCAGCAGGTGGCTAGCAGACCAAGAGACCCAGTACTTC. Supplemented by reference TRBV5-6 and TRBJ2-5, the full variable domain reads DAGVTQSPTHLIKTRGQQVTLRCSPKSGHDTVSWYQQALGQGPQFIFQYYEEEERQRGNFPDRFSGHQFPNYSSELNVNALLLGDSALYLCASSSRWLADQETQYFGPGTRLLVL.

This clone appeared once. The V call is TRBV29-1, the J call TRBJ2-5; TRBD2 agrees at 11 bases. CDR1 and CDR2 from the germline V gene are SQVTM and ANQGSEA. The V gene end was trimmed by 6 bases and the J gene end by 2 bases; junction bases not matched to a gene: 5. The CDR3 is 14 residues long. CDR3: CSVAGTSGQETQYF. DNA for the CDR3: TGCAGCGTGGCAGGGACTAGCGGTCAAGAGACCCAGTACTTC.

CDR3 sequence: CAISEPGAGQLSNQPQHF. Here the CDR3 DNA reads TGTGCCATCAGTGAGCCAGGGGCGGGTCAGCTTAGCAATCAGCCCCAGCATTTT. V gene TRBV10-3 combines with J gene TRBJ1-5, with D possibly being TRBD1 (6 bases). The germline V gene has CDR1 ENHRY and CDR2 SYGVKD. V was trimmed by 2 bases and J by 0 bases, leaving 17 bases between them. The CDR3 sequence is 18 residues long.

The chain couples TRBV29-1 to TRBJ1-2, with D maybe TRBD1 (6 bases). The CDR3 loop spans 14 amino acids. CDR1 and CDR2 from the germline V gene are SQVTM and ANQGSEA. V was pared by 3 bases and J by 6 bases, with 17 bases between. The CDR3 loop is CSVETAGTLNGYTF. The DNA for the CDR3 is TGCAGCGTTGAGACCGCCGGGACACTGAATGGCTACACCTTC. The complete variable domain, with remaining parts taken from reference TRBV29-1 and TRBJ1-2, reads SAVISQKPSRDICQRGTSLTIQCQVDSQVTMMFWYRQQPGQSLTLIATANQGSEATYESGFVIDKFPISRPNLTFSTLTVSNMSPEDSSIYLCSVETAGTLNGYTFGSGTRLTVV.

The chain uses TRBV11-2 and TRBJ2-1, with a possible D match to TRBD1 (5 bases). The CDR3 totals 15 residues. Germline CDR1 and CDR2: SGHAT and FQNNGV. V was shortened by 5 bases and J by 4 bases, with 15 bases between the two germline ends. The DNA of the CDR3 is TGTGCCAGCAGCGCCACAGGACCCTCTTACAATGAGCAGTTCTTC. This gives the protein CASSATGPSYNEQFF.

The genes are TRBV15 and TRBJ1-2; perhaps TRBD1 as D (5 bases). The V end lost 0 bases, the J end lost 3 bases, and 17 bases lay between the germline ends. This CDR3 comprises 17 residues. Germline assignment: CDR1 LNHNV and CDR2 YYDKDF (reference sequence). The CDR3 loop is CATSRDPGLGAHYGYTF. CDR3 DNA sequence: TGTGCCACCAGCAGAGATCCGGGGCTAGGGGCGCACTATGGCTACACCTTC.

The CDR3 loop reads CASGWTAPQESNYGYTF. The CDR3 coding sequence is TGTGCCAGCGGATGGACAGCCCCTCAAGAGAGTAACTATGGCTACACCTTC. The chain uses TRBV5-5 and TRBJ1-2; TRBD1 is a possible D gene (6 bases). Trimming shortened V by 7 bases and J by 1 base, and 23 bases separated the two germline ends. The length of the CDR3 is 17 residues. The germline V gene encodes CDR1 SGHKS and CDR2 YYEKEE (reference sequence).

The chain combines TRBV5-4 with TRBJ2-7; D might be TRBD2 (5 bases). Trimming left V 4 bases short and J 3 bases short, with 11 bases between. The V gene's germline CDR1 is SGHNT and CDR2 YYREEE (reference sequence). The CDR3 length is 13 residues. CDR3 bases: TGTGCCAGCAGCCTAACAGAGGGCTACGAGCAGTACTTC. Protein sequence: CASSLTEGYEQYF.

The V gene is TRBV5-6, the J gene TRBJ2-2, with unresolved D. The CDR3 is made up of 11 amino acids. The V end lost 4 bases, the J end lost 6 bases, and 4 bases lay between the germline ends. The germline CDR1 and CDR2 sequences are SGHDT and YYEEEE. This CDR3 is CASSGAGELFF. In nucleotides, the CDR3 is TGTGCCAGCAGCGGGGCCGGGGAGCTGTTTTTT.

The chain has TRBV5-1 and TRBJ2-7, with a weak D call TRBD1 (5 bases). The germline gives CDR1 SGHRS, CDR2 YFSETQ. This CDR3 comprises 13 residues. V shed 6 bases and J shed 2 bases, with 12 bases lying between them. The CDR3 is CASTQGGTYEQYF. CDR3 in DNA: TGCGCCAGCACCCAGGGTGGCACCTACGAGCAGTACTTC.

The gene calls are TRBV25-1 and TRBJ1-3; D might be TRBD1 (6 bases). From germline, CDR1 is MGHDK and CDR2 SYGVNS. There are 14 residues in the CDR3. The V end lost 3 bases, the J end lost 3 bases, and 9 bases lay between the germline ends. The CDR3 reads CASSDPQGGNTIYF. Written as DNA, the CDR3 is TGTGCCAGCAGTGACCCACAGGGTGGAAACACCATATATTTT. Supplemented by reference TRBV25-1 and TRBJ1-3, the full variable domain reads EADIYQTPRYLVIGTGKKITLECSQTMGHDKMYWYQQDPGMELHLIHYSYGVNSTEKGDLSSESTVSRIRTEHFPLTLESARPSHTSQYLCASSDPQGGNTIYFGEGSWLTVV.

This chain connects TRBV28 to TRBJ2-3; D is possibly TRBD2 (6 bases). Per germline, CDR1 MDHEN and CDR2 SYDVKM. With 3 bases removed from V and 4 bases from J, the gap between germline ends came to 11 bases. This CDR3 spans 14 amino acids. Written as DNA, the CDR3 is TGTGCCAGCAGTTTGGGACTTTCAGCAGATACGCAGTATTTT. It translates to CASSLGLSADTQYF.

In DNA form, the CDR3 reads TGTGCCAGCAGTTACTTAAAGGGTGGAACTAATGAAAAACTGTTTTTT. Its translation is CASSYLKGGTNEKLFF. This rearrangement joins TRBV6-5 to TRBJ1-4; no definite D call. Per the germline V gene, CDR1 is MNHEY and CDR2 is SVGAGI. This CDR3 comprises 16 residues. V lost 1 base to trimming and J lost 1 base, with 10 bases between them.

The chain is built from TRBV6-5 and TRBJ2-5; TRBD2 is a possible D gene (5 bases). The CDR3 extends over 16 amino acids. V was pared by 2 bases and J by 5 bases, with 18 bases between. Germline loops: CDR1 MNHEY, CDR2 SVGAGI. DNA of the CDR3: TGTGCCAGCAGTTACCGAACGGGAACTCTGCGGGAGACCCAGTACTTC. It yields the protein CASSYRTGTLRETQYF.